These 30 T cell receptor beta chains originate from one sample sequenced in a study of blood T cell repertoires in COVID-19 (dated by TCRdb to about 2020). Receptor libraries were prepared by the immunoSEQ multiplex PCR assay. TCRdb holds this immuneACCESS table with in-frame rearrangements only. Some clones are missing; in checked studies, unresolved V genes explain under half, and the rest has no known cause. The sample includes over 120,000 clones, with about nine tenths observed a single time. The ten largest account for approximately 4.3% of the sample. Sequencing used PBMCs or T cells enriched from blood (not recorded which). These receptors originate from a middle-aged man who had recovered from COVID-19.

This clone was observed a handful of times. V gene TRBV2 combines with J gene TRBJ2-3, with no clear D. CDR3 size: 14 residues. Germline V gene lookup returns CDR1 SNHLY and CDR2 FYNNEI. V was cut by 2 bases and J by 1 base, with 7 bases left in between. This CDR3 is CASSELLRTDTQYF. As DNA, the CDR3 is TGTGCCAGCAGTGAATTACTACGCACAGATACGCAGTATTTT. Full variable domain (missing parts from reference TRBV2 and TRBJ2-3): EPEVTQTPSHQVTQMGQEVILRCVPISNHLYFYWYRQILGQKVEFLVSFYNNEISEKSEIFDDQFSVERPDGSNFTLKIRSTKLEDSAMYFCASSELLRTDTQYFGPGTRLTVL.

This clone appeared a few times. The chain is built from TRBV7-2 and TRBJ2-7, with TRBD2 as a possible D gene (6 bases). The V end was cut by 5 bases, the J end by 0 bases, with 14 bases between. Germline values: CDR1 SGHTA, CDR2 FQGNSA. CDR3 length: 15 amino acids. The DNA for the CDR3 is TGTGCCAGCAGCCGGGGCGGGGACTCCTCCTACGAGCAGTACGTC. This sequence encodes CASSRGGDSSYEQYV.

The J gene is TRBJ2-1, the V gene TRBV5-5, with TRBD2 matching 13 bases. With 4 bases clipped from V and 9 bases from J, the junction kept 10 bases outside the gene matches. CDR1 SGHKS and CDR2 YYEKEE come from the germline V gene (reference sequence). The CDR3 is 16 amino acids. CDR3 amino acids: CASSMVGTSGMGEQFF. The CDR3 coding sequence is TGTGCCAGCAGCATGGTAGGGACTAGCGGGATGGGTGAGCAGTTCTTC.

The V call is TRBV7-2, the J call TRBJ1-6; no reliable D call. Trimming left V 1 base short and J 3 bases short, with 13 bases between. Germline V gene lookup returns CDR1 SGHTA and CDR2 FQGNSA. This CDR3 is 17 amino acids long. The CDR3 loop is CASSLGLSGDYNSPLHF. The CDR3 DNA follows: TGTGCCAGCAGCTTAGGCCTCAGCGGGGACTATAATTCACCCCTCCACTTT.

The chain employs TRBV11-2 and TRBJ1-2, with 7 nucleotides matching TRBD1. With 4 bases clipped from V and 5 bases from J, the junction kept 4 bases outside the gene matches. This CDR3 is 13 amino acids long. In germline, CDR1 is SGHAT, CDR2 FQNNGV. The CDR3 region has the DNA TGTGCCAGCAGCTCCCGACAGGGATATGGCTACACCTTC. It is translated as CASSSRQGYGYTF.

The J gene is TRBJ1-1, the V gene TRBV9; D remains unclear. Germline loops: CDR1 SGDLS, CDR2 YYNGEE. Trimming removed 1 base from V and 1 base from J, with 8 bases in between. The CDR3 runs to 14 residues. CDR3 sequence reads: CASSVRSGNTEAFF. The CDR3 bases are TGTGCCAGCAGCGTAAGGTCAGGGAACACTGAAGCTTTCTTT.

This clone was observed a single time. The V call is TRBV7-5, the J call TRBJ2-6; the DNA was not compared with TRBD1, the D call given in the table. TRBV7-5 is a pseudogene locus. CDR3 length: 18 residues. The CDR3 DNA reads as TGTGTCAGAAGCCCCCGGACAGAGTCTAGCTCTGGGGCCAACGTCCTGACTTTC. Encoded protein: CVRSPRTESSSGANVLTF.

This clone was detected only a few times. This chain joins TRBV7-9 and TRBJ1-2, with 9 positions matching TRBD1. Germline V CDR1 and CDR2: SEHNR, FQNEAQ (reference sequence). CDR3 length equals 15 residues. Germline trimming cut 5 bases from V and 6 bases from J; bases unmatched to any gene: 10. The CDR3 here is CASSPWDRVWDGYTF. In DNA, the CDR3 is TGTGCCAGCAGCCCATGGGACAGGGTGTGGGATGGCTACACCTTC.

CDR3 in DNA: TGTGCCAGTACCGGGACAACCTTCTACGAGCAGTACTTC. It is translated as CASTGTTFYEQYF. The genes are TRBV28 and TRBJ2-7, with a tentative D call TRBD1 (6 bases). Trimming removed 9 bases at V and 3 bases at J, with 15 bases between. Per the germline V gene, CDR1 is MDHEN and CDR2 is SYDVKM. The CDR3 extends over 13 amino acids.

The J gene is TRBJ2-7, the V gene TRBV2; D may be TRBD1 (6 bases). V lost 2 bases, J lost 0 bases, and 11 bases lay in between. The CDR3 extends over 15 amino acids. Germline V gives CDR1 SNHLY, CDR2 FYNNEI. The chain's CDR3 is CASSEPGAPSYEQYV. Here the CDR3 DNA reads TGTGCCAGCAGTGAACCAGGGGCTCCCTCCTACGAGCAGTACGTC.

V usage is TRBV11-2 and J usage is TRBJ1-2; D perhaps matches TRBD1 (6 bases). V was trimmed by 1 base and J by 2 bases, leaving 14 bases between them. CDR3 size: 16 residues. CDR1 and CDR2 (germline): SGHAT, FQNNGV. DNA of the CDR3: TGTGCCAGCAGCTTAGTGGGGACACTCGCCAACTATGGCTACACCTTC. Translated: CASSLVGTLANYGYTF.

The gene calls are TRBV2 and TRBJ1-5; tentative D call: TRBD1 (5 bases). Germline V CDR1 and CDR2: SNHLY, FYNNEI. CDR3 size: 14 residues. V was cut by 4 bases and J by 0 bases, with 7 bases left in between. The CDR3 bases are TGTGCCAGCAGTGTTCAGGGTAGCAATCAGCCCCAGCATTTT. Translated, it gives CASSVQGSNQPQHF.

This clone was seen once. This rearrangement joins TRBV11-2 to TRBJ2-7; 12 bases are shared with TRBD1. V lost 6 bases, J lost 6 bases, and 3 bases stayed unmatched. The CDR3 covers 13 residues. The germline V gene has CDR1 SGHAT and CDR2 FQNNGV. The CDR3 region has the DNA TGTGCCAGCAGAAGGGACAGGGGGCGCGAGCAGTACGTC. This gives the protein CASRRDRGREQYV.

This clone has a single count. The genes are TRBV7-2 and TRBJ1-2, with 11 bases identical to TRBD1. The CDR3 contains 15 residues. CDR1 SGHTA and CDR2 FQGNSA come from the germline V gene. J was trimmed by 5 bases and V by 5 bases; bases with no gene match: 7. DNA of the CDR3: TGTGCCAGCAGCCCCGACGGGACAGGGGGTTATGGCTACACCTTC. Protein sequence: CASSPDGTGGYGYTF. The full variable domain, rest sourced from reference TRBV7-2 and TRBJ1-2, is GAGVSQSPSNKVTEKGKDVELRCDPISGHTALYWYRQSLGQGLEFLIYFQGNSAPDKSGLPSDRFSAERTGGSVSTLTIQRTQQEDSAVYLCASSPDGTGGYGYTFGSGTRLTVV.

V usage is TRBV5-1 and J usage is TRBJ1-4; 11 positions agree with TRBD1. Unmatched junction bases numbered 6, after V lost 4 bases and J lost 7 bases. The CDR3 is made up of 15 amino acids. CDR1 and CDR2 (germline): SGHRS, YFSETQ. CDR3 residues: CASSRTGTGGEKLFF. The CDR3, as DNA: TGCGCCAGCAGCAGAACCGGGACAGGGGGTGAAAAACTGTTTTTT. The variable domain in full, with the rest retrieved from reference TRBV5-1 and TRBJ1-4, is KAGVTQTPRYLIKTRGQQVTLSCSPISGHRSVSWYQQTPGQGLQFLFEYFSETQRNKGNFPGRFSGRQFSNSRSEMNVSTLELGDSALYLCASSRTGTGGEKLFFGSGTQLSVL.

The CDR3 DNA follows: TGTGCCAGCAGCTTCAGGACAGGGGCCTCCTTCGCTGGAAACACCATATATTTT. This gives the protein CASSFRTGASFAGNTIYF. This rearrangement joins TRBV7-2 to TRBJ1-3, with 9 positions matching TRBD1. The V segment lost 3 bases and the J segment 2 bases; nucleotides outside the gene matches: 11. The CDR3 loop spans 18 amino acids. Per the germline V gene, CDR1 is SGHTA and CDR2 is FQGNSA.

This clone showed up just a few times. The rearrangement joins TRBV5-3 to TRBJ1-2, with D unresolved. TRBV5-3 is treated as an ORF (open reading frame) with a function not yet certain. The CDR3 runs 17 residues. V lost 0 bases and J 5 bases, leaving 20 bases between the germline ends. The CDR3 reads CARSLESILTRAYGYTF. DNA of the CDR3: TGTGCCAGAAGCTTGGAGAGTATCCTCACCCGAGCGTATGGCTACACCTTC.

CDR3 bases: TGTGCCAGCAGTTTATGGTCGGCGGCAAACGGGGACACTGAAGCTTTCTTT. It encodes CASSLWSAANGDTEAFF. The chain has TRBV28 and TRBJ1-1; D uncertain. The germline V and J ends were trimmed by 0 bases and 3 bases, with 17 bases remaining between them. Germline CDR1 MDHEN, CDR2 SYDVKM. The CDR3 has 17 residues.

The chain's CDR3 is CASSLVSGRNNEQFF. The DNA for the CDR3 is TGTGCCAGCAGCTTAGTTAGCGGGAGAAACAATGAGCAGTTCTTC. The rearrangement joins TRBV7-2 to TRBJ2-1, with 9 bases fitting TRBD2. Looked up from germline, CDR1 is SGHTA and CDR2 is FQGNSA. J gave up 5 bases and V 1 base, and 3 bases lay outside the gene matches. The CDR3 consists of 15 residues. The full variable domain, completed using reference TRBV7-2 and TRBJ2-1, is GAGVSQSPSNKVTEKGKDVELRCDPISGHTALYWYRQSLGQGLEFLIYFQGNSAPDKSGLPSDRFSAERTGGSVSTLTIQRTQQEDSAVYLCASSLVSGRNNEQFFGPGTRLTVL.

The V call is TRBV7-9, the J call TRBJ1-2, with D possibly being TRBD1 (5 bases). In germline, CDR1 is SEHNR, CDR2 FQNEAQ (reference sequence). V was pared by 4 bases and J by 5 bases, with 14 bases between. This CDR3 is 14 amino acids long. CDR3 region: CASSWSGTAYGYTF. As DNA, the CDR3 is TGTGCCAGCAGCTGGTCCGGGACTGCTTATGGCTACACCTTC.

This chain connects TRBV10-3 to TRBJ1-1; D not resolved. The V gene's germline CDR1 is ENHRY and CDR2 SYGVKD. Trimming pared 4 bases from V and 7 bases from J, leaving 13 bases between. The CDR3 contains 13 residues. The DNA of the CDR3 is TGTGCCATCAGTGGCCGTACGGAGAGTGAAGCTTTCTTT. Protein sequence: CAISGRTESEAFF.

V and J are TRBV2 and TRBJ1-5, with 8 bases matching TRBD1. In germline, CDR1 is SNHLY, CDR2 FYNNEI. The V gene end was trimmed by 4 bases and the J gene end by 4 bases; junction bases not matched to a gene: 6. The CDR3 runs to 15 residues. The chain's CDR3 is CASSVGQGRNQPQHF. The DNA of the CDR3 is TGTGCCAGCAGTGTCGGACAGGGCAGGAATCAGCCCCAGCATTTT.

The rearrangement joins TRBV28 to TRBJ2-2; D is ambiguous. The V end was cut by 8 bases, the J end by 3 bases, with 10 bases between. This CDR3 region has 13 residues. CDR1 and CDR2 from the germline V gene are MDHEN and SYDVKM. CDR3 sequence: CASSRRDTGELFF. DNA for the CDR3: TGTGCCAGCTCTCGCCGCGACACCGGGGAGCTGTTTTTT.

The genes are TRBV19 and TRBJ2-7, with 8 bases identical to TRBD1. Germline loops: CDR1 LNHDA, CDR2 SQIVND (reference sequence). This CDR3 contains 14 residues. V lost 5 bases and J lost 0; bases outside the gene matches: 3. CDR3 in DNA: TGTGCCAGTAGTCCCGGGACAGGCTCCTACGAGCAGTACTTC. Amino acids: CASSPGTGSYEQYF.

This rearrangement joins TRBV5-8 to TRBJ2-2, with D unclear. The V end lost 1 base, the J end lost 4 bases, and 11 bases lay between the germline ends. The germline CDR1 and CDR2 sequences are SGHTS and YDEGEE. The CDR3 runs to 15 residues. CDR3 nucleotides: TGTGCCAGCAGCTTGATCCCCCGGAGCACCGGGGAGCTGTTTTTT. Protein: CASSLIPRSTGELFF.

The CDR3 spells CASSFGGTNTGELFF. The CDR3 DNA reads TGTGCCAGCAGTTTTGGTGGCACGAACACCGGGGAGCTGTTTTTT. The chain uses TRBV27 and TRBJ2-2; D is unclear. From germline, CDR1 is MNHEY and CDR2 SMNVEV (reference sequence). Trimming stripped 3 bases from V and 0 bases from J, with 8 bases between. This CDR3 comprises 15 residues.

This clone occurred once. The genes are TRBV5-1 and TRBJ1-4; TRBD1 agrees at 10 bases. Germline loops: CDR1 SGHRS, CDR2 YFSETQ. V gave up 0 bases and J gave up 8 bases; unmatched junction bases: 4. CDR3 length: 15 amino acids. DNA for the CDR3: TGCGCCAGCAGCTTGGGGACAGGGGGAAACGAAAAACTGTTTTTT. Translated: CASSLGTGGNEKLFF. The variable domain in full, with the rest retrieved from reference TRBV5-1 and TRBJ1-4, is KAGVTQTPRYLIKTRGQQVTLSCSPISGHRSVSWYQQTPGQGLQFLFEYFSETQRNKGNFPGRFSGRQFSNSRSEMNVSTLELGDSALYLCASSLGTGGNEKLFFGSGTQLSVL.

The rearrangement links TRBV5-4 to TRBJ1-1, with 7 bases that match TRBD1. The CDR3 length is 14 residues. Germline V gene sequence: CDR1 SGHNT, CDR2 YYREEE (reference sequence). With 3 bases clipped from V and 5 bases from J, the junction kept 7 bases outside the gene matches. CDR3 region: CASSSGTELTEAFF. DNA of the CDR3: TGTGCCAGCAGCTCCGGGACAGAGCTAACTGAAGCTTTCTTT.

The chain has TRBV18 and TRBJ1-1; D is unresolved. Germline V gives CDR1 KGHSH, CDR2 LQKENI. V lost 2 bases and J lost 1, with 11 bases in between. The CDR3 has 15 residues. The DNA for the CDR3 is TGTGCCAGCTCACCATTCGGGGTCGCGAACACTGAAGCTTTCTTT. The encoded protein is CASSPFGVANTEAFF. Filled out from reference TRBV18 and TRBJ1-1, the complete variable domain reads NAGVMQNPRHLVRRRGQEARLRCSPMKGHSHVYWYRQLPEEGLKFMVYLQKENIIDESGMPKERFSAEFPKEGPSILRIQQVVRGDSAAYFCASSPFGVANTEAFFGQGTRLTVV.

The rearrangement links TRBV3-1 (or the pseudogene TRBV3-2) to TRBJ2-1; 7 nucleotides align to TRBD1. Per the germline V gene, CDR1 is LGHDT and CDR2 is YNNKEL (reference sequence). Losses at the gene ends were 4 bases for V and 0 bases for J; bases not matched to a gene: 6. The CDR3 covers 16 residues. The CDR3 reads CASSLGQASSYNEQFF. The CDR3 DNA reads as TGTGCCAGCAGCCTCGGACAGGCGAGCTCCTACAATGAGCAGTTCTTC.